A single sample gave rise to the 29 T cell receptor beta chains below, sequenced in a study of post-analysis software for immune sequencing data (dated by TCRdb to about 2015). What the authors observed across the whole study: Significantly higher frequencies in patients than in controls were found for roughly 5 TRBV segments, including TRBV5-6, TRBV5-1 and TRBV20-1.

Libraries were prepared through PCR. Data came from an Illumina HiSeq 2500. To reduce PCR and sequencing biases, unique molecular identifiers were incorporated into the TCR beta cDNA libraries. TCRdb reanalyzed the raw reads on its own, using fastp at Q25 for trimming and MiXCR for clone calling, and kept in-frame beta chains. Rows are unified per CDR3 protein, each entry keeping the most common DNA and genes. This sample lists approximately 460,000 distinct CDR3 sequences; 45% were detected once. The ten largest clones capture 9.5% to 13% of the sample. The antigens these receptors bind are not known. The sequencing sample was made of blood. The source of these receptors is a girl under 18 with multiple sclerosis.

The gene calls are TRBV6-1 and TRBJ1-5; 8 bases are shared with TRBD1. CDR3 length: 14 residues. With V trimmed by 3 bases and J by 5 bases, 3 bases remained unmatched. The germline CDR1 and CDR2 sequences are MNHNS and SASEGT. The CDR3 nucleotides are TGTGCCAGCAGTGAGGCAGGGGGCGATCAGCCCCAGCATTTT. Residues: CASSEAGGDQPQHF.

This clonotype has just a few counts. The CDR3 reads CASSYPAGDGEQYF. CDR3 sequence (DNA): TGTGCCAGCAGTTACCCGGCAGGGGACGGCGAGCAGTACTTC. The rearrangement links TRBV6-5 to TRBJ2-7, with a possible D match to TRBD1 (6 bases). Between the trimmed V and J ends, which lost 2 bases and 6 bases, there was a span of 14 bases. CDR1 is MNHEY, CDR2 SVGAGI, per germline. This CDR3 is built from 14 residues.

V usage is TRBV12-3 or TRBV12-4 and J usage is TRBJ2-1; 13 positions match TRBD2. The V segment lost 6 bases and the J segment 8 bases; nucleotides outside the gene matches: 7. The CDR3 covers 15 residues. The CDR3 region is CASRRTSGSIDEQFF. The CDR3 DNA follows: TGTGCCAGCAGACGGACTAGCGGGAGTATTGATGAGCAGTTCTTC.

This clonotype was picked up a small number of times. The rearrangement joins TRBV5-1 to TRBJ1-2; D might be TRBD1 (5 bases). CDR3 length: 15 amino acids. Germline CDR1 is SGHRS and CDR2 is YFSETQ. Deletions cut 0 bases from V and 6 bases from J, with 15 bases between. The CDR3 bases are TGCGCCAGCAGCTTGGCCGTCAGGGAGTCGAATGGCTACACCTTC. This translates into CASSLAVRESNGYTF.

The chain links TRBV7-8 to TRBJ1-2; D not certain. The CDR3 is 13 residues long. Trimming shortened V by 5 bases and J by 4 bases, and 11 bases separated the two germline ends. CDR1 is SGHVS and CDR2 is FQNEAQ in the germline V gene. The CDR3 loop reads CASSVDTIYGYTF. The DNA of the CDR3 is TGTGCCAGCAGCGTTGACACCATCTATGGCTACACCTTC.

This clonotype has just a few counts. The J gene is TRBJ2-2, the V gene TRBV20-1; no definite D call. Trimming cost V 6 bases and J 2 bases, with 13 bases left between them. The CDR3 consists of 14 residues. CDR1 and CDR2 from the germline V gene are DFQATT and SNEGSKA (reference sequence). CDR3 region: CSAHRATNTGELFF. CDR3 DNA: TGCAGTGCCCACCGGGCTACCAACACCGGGGAGCTGTTTTTT.

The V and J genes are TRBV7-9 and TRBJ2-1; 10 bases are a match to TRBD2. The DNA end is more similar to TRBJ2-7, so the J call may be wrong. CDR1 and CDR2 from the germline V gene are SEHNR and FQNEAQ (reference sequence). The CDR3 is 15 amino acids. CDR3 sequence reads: CASSSRTSGINEQYF. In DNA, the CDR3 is TGTGCCAGCAGCTCTAGAACTAGCGGGATCAATGAGCAGTACTTC.

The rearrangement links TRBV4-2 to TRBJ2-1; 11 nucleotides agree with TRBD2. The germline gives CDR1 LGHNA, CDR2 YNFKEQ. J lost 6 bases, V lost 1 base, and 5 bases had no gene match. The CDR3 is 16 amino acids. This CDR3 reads CASSQGSLAGGNEQFF. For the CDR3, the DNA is TGTGCCAGCAGCCAAGGATCCCTAGCGGGAGGCAATGAGCAGTTCTTC.

CDR3 bases: TGCAGTACTAACCTCCGGCAGGGAGGCACTGAAGCTTTCTTT. Protein: CSTNLRQGGTEAFF. The genes are TRBV20-1 and TRBJ1-1; perhaps TRBD1 as D (5 bases). Germline CDR1 is DFQATT and CDR2 is SNEGSKA (reference sequence). V gave up 8 bases and J gave up 4 bases, with 20 bases separating them. The CDR3 has 14 amino acids.

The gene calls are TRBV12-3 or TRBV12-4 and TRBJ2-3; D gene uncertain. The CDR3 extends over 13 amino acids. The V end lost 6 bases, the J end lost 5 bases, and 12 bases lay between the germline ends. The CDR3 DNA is TGTGCCAGCAGGTATCTGGTTAAAGATACGCAGTATTTT. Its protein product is CASRYLVKDTQYF.

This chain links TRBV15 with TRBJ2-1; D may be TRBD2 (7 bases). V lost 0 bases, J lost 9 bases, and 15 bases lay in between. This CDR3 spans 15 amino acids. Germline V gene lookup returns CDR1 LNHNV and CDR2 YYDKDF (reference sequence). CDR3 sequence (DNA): TGTGCCACCAGCAGAGATCGGGGGAGGGGGTTTGAGCAGTTCTTC. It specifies CATSRDRGRGFEQFF. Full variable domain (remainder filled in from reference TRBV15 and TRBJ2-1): DAMVIQNPRYQVTQFGKPVTLSCSQTLNHNVMYWYQQKSSQAPKLLFHYYDKDFNNEADTPDNFQSRRPNTSFCFLDIRSPGLGDTAMYLCATSRDRGRGFEQFFGPGTRLTVL.

The CDR3 is CASSSHLASGRKETQYF. The CDR3 bases are TGTGCCAGCAGCTCCCATTTGGCTAGCGGGAGAAAAGAGACCCAGTACTTC. This chain uses TRBV7-9 with TRBJ2-5; 10 bases are shared with TRBD2. The CDR3 contains 17 residues. Germline V CDR1 and CDR2: SEHNR, FQNEAQ (reference sequence). V was clipped by 4 bases and J by 3 bases; unmatched bases: 11. Using reference TRBV7-9 and TRBJ2-5 for the parts outside the CDR3, the full variable domain is DTGVSQNPRHKITKRGQNVTFRCDPISEHNRLYWYRQTLGQGPEFLTYFQNEAQLEKSRLLSDRFSAERPKGSFSTLEIQRTEQGDSAMYLCASSSHLASGRKETQYFGPGTRLLVL.

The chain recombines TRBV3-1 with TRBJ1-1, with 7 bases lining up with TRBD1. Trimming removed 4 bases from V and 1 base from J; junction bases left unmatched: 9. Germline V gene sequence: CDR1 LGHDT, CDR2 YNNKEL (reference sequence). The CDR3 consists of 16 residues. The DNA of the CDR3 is TGTGCCAGCAGCCCGAGACAGGGAGGGTCGAACACTGAAGCTTTCTTT. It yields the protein CASSPRQGGSNTEAFF.

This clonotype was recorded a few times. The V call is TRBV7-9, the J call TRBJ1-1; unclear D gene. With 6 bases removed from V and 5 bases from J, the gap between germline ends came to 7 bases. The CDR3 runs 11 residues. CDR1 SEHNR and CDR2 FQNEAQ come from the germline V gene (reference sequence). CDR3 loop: CASSHATEAFF. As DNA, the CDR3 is TGTGCCAGCAGTCATGCAACTGAAGCTTTCTTT.

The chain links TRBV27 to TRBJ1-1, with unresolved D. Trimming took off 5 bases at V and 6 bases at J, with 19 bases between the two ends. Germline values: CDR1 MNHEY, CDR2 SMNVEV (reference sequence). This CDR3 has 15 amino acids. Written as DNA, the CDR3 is TGTGCCAGCAGTCCAATCACAACGGTCCCCCCTGAAGCTTTCTTT. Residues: CASSPITTVPPEAFF.

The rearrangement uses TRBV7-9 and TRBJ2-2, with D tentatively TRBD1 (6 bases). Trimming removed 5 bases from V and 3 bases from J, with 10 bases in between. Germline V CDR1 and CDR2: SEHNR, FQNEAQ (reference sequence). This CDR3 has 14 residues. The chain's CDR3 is CASSHRVDTGELFF. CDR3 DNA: TGTGCCAGCAGCCACAGGGTTGACACCGGGGAGCTGTTTTTT. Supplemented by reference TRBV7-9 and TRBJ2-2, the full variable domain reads DTGVSQNPRHKITKRGQNVTFRCDPISEHNRLYWYRQTLGQGPEFLTYFQNEAQLEKSRLLSDRFSAERPKGSFSTLEIQRTEQGDSAMYLCASSHRVDTGELFFGEGSRLTVL.

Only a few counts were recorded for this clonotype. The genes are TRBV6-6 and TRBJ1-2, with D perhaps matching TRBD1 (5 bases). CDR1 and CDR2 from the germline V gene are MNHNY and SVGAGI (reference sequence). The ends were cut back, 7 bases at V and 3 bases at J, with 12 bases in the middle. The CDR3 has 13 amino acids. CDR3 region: CASNREGDYGYTF. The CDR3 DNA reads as TGTGCCAGCAATCGGGAAGGGGACTATGGCTACACCTTC.

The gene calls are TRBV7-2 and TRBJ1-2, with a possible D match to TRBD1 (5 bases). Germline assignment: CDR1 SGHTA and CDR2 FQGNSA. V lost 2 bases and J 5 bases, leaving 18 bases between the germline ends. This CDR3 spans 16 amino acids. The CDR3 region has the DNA TGTGCCAGCAGCTTAAGGGGAAAGGACGTGCTGTATGGCTACACCTTC. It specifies CASSLRGKDVLYGYTF. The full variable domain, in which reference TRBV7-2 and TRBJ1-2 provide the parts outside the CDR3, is GAGVSQSPSNKVTEKGKDVELRCDPISGHTALYWYRQSLGQGLEFLIYFQGNSAPDKSGLPSDRFSAERTGGSVSTLTIQRTQQEDSAVYLCASSLRGKDVLYGYTFGSGTRLTVV.

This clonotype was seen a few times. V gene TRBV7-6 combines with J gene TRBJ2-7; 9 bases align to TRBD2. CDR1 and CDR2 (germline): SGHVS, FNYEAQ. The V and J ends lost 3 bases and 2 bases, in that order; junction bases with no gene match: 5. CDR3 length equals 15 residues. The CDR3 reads CASSLGLAVPYEQYF. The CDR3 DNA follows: TGTGCCAGCAGCTTGGGACTAGCTGTACCCTACGAGCAGTACTTC.

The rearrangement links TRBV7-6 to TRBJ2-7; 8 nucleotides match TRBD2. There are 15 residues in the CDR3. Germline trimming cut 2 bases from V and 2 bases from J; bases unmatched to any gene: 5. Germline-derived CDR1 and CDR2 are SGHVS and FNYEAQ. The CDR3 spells CASSLSHGGAYEQYF. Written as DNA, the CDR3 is TGTGCCAGCAGCTTATCCCACGGGGGGGCCTACGAGCAGTACTTC.

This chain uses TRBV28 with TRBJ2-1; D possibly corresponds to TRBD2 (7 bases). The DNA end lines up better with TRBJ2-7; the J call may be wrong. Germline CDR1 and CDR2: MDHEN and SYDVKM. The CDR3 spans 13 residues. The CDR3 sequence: CASRGGGYNEQYF. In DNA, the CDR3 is TGTGCCAGCAGGGGAGGGGGATACAATGAGCAGTACTTC.

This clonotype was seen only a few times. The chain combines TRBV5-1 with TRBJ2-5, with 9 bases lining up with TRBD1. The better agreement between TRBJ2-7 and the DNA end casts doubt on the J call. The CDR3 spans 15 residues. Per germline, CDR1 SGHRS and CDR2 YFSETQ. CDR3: CASNLRGQGRDEQYF. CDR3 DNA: TGCGCCAGCAACCTGCGGGGACAGGGTCGGGACGAGCAGTACTTC.

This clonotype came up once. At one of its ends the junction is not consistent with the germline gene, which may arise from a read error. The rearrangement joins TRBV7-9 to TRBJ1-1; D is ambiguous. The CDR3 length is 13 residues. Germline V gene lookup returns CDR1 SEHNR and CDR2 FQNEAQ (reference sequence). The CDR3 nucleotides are TGTGCCAGCAACTTAGGGATGAACACTGAAGCTTTCTTT. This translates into CASNLGMNTEAFF.

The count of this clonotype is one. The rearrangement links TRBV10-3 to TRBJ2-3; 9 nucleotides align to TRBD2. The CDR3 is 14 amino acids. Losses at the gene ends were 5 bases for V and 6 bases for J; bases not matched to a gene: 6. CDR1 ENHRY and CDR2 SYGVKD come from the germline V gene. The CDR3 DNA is TGTGCCATCAGTCCTAGCGGGGCGCGGGATACGCAGTATTTT. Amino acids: CAISPSGARDTQYF.

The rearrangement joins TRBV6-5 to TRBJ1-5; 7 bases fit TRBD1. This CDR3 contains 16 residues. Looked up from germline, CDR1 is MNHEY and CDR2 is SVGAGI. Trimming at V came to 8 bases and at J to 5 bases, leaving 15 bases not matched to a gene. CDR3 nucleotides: TGTGCCAGCCGCACAATACAGGGGAATTCGGATCAGCCCCAGCATTTT. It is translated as CASRTIQGNSDQPQHF.

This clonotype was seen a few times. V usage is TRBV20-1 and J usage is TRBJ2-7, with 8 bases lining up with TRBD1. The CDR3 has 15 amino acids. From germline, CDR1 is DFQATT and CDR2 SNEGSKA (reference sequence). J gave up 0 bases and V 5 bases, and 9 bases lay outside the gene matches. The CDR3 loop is CSAHRQGRLSYEQYF. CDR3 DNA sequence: TGCAGTGCTCACCGACAGGGGAGGCTCTCCTACGAGCAGTACTTC.

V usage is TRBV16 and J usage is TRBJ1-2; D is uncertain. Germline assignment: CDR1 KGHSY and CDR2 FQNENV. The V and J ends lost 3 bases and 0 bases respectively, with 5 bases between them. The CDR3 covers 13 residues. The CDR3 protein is CASSHSANYGYTF. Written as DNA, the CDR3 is TGTGCCAGCAGCCATTCAGCTAACTATGGCTACACCTTC.

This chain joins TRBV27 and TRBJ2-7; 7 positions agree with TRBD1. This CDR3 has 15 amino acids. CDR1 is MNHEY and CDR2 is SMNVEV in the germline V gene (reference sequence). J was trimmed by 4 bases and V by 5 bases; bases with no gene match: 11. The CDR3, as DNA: TGTGCCAGCAGTACGCCCAGACAGGGTAAATACGAGCAGTACTTC. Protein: CASSTPRQGKYEQYF.

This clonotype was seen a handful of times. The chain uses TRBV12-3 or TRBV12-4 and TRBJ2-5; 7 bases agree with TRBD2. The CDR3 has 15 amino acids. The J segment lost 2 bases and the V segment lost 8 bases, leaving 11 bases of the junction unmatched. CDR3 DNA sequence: TGTGCCAGCTCTGCCGGGACTACCACTCAAGAGACCCAGTACTTC. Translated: CASSAGTTTQETQYF.